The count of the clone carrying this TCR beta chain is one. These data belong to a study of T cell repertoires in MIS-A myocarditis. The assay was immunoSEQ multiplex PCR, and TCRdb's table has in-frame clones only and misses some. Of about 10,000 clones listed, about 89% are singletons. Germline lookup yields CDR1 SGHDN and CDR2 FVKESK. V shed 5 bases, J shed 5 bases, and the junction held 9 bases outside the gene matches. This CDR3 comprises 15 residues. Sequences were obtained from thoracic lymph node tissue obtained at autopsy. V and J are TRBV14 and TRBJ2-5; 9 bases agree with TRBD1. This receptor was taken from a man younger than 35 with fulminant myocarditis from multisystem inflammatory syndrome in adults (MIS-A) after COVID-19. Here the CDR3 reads CASSTGTGFLETQYF. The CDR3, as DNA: TGTGCCAGCAGCACCGGGACAGGGTTTTTGGAGACCCAGTACTTC.